The source of this T cell receptor beta chain is a study of Ad26.COV2.S vaccination and SARS-CoV-2 variants. As for the study in general: Donor joined the COV1001 Ad26.COV2.S trial arm.

As for treatment: 19 received Ad26.COV2.S at low or high dose, single or two shots; about 5 received placebo; per-sample allocation not given. Day 63 after the first injection of vaccine or placebo was the sampling time. Notes on the study in general: Substantial response breadth was reportedly seen for spike-specific CD8+ and CD4+ T cells after vaccination. Vaccinees displayed broader spike-specific TCR repertoires than placebo recipients.

Notes on this clone: Its antigen is still unknown.

V shed 5 bases and J 5 bases; nucleotides not matched to a gene: 9. Germline V gene lookup returns CDR1 KGHSH and CDR2 LQKENI. The CDR3 extends over 14 amino acids. Some clones are missing from TCRdb's copy, which holds only in-frame ones; the method was immunoSEQ multiplex PCR. The sample has some 640,000 clones, approximately 88% seen once. This specimen consisted of peripheral blood, obtained in a trial of Ad26.COV2.S vaccine versus placebo. This receptor was taken from a person aged 18-65 years who received the Ad26.COV2.S COVID-19 vaccine or a placebo. The chain is built from TRBV18 and TRBJ2-7; 7 bases agree with TRBD2. Here the CDR3 DNA reads TGTGCCAGCTCAGCAGCGGGAACCGGCAACGAGCAGTACTTC. As protein: CASSAAGTGNEQYF.